This TCR beta chain was retrieved from a study of shared clonotypes between healthy human individuals. Whole-study results and caveats: Measured sharing among donors was expected to vary with sequencing depth.

Profiling relied on immunoSEQ multiplex PCR, and the TCRdb table lists in-frame clones only, not all of them. The sample includes millions of clones, just under 95% of them seen just once. Trimming cost V 5 bases and J 9 bases, with 23 bases left between them. CDR1 and CDR2 from the germline V gene are MNHEY and SMNVEV (reference sequence). The CDR3 sequence is 16 residues long. Naivety among CD8 cells was defined by CD45RO negativity and positive CCR7 selection, thereby excluding terminally differentiated effector memory CD45RA+ cells. Note on this clone: Its matching antigen is unknown.

The sample was naive CD8+ T cells sorted from blood. V usage is TRBV27 and J usage is TRBJ2-1, with D tentatively TRBD1 or TRBD2 (5 bases each). This sequence was found in a man younger than 35 in good health. The chain's CDR3 is CASSPSQGPLGSEQFF. The CDR3 DNA follows: TGTGCCAGCAGTCCGTCCCAGGGTCCATTGGGGAGTGAGCAGTTCTTC.